The 18 T cell receptor beta chains in this list originate from one sample, sequenced in a study of blood T cell repertoires in COVID-19. The repertoire was sequenced with immunoSEQ multiplex PCR; TCRdb's copy has only in-frame clones and lacks some. The table shows about 210,000 clones, with 82% occurring only once. Sequenced input: peripheral blood. Source of these receptors: an older woman with COVID-19, enrolled during active disease.

This CDR3 reads CASSLELAIDTDTQYF. The CDR3 DNA reads TGTGCCAGCAGCTTGGAACTAGCAATTGACACAGATACGCAGTATTTT. The chain carries TRBV5-4 and TRBJ2-3; a weak D match, TRBD2 (6 bases). Per germline, CDR1 SGHNT and CDR2 YYREEE (reference sequence). The CDR3 extends over 16 amino acids. V was trimmed by 0 bases and J by 2 bases, leaving 13 bases between them.

This chain joins TRBV30 and TRBJ2-2; D is uncertain. The CDR3 has 13 amino acids. The V end lost 0 bases, the J end lost 5 bases, and 7 bases lay between the germline ends. Germline V gene data show CDR1 as GTSNPN and CDR2 as SVGIG (reference sequence). The chain's CDR3 is CAWSVIRTGELFF. The DNA for the CDR3 is TGTGCCTGGAGTGTAATTCGGACCGGGGAGCTGTTTTTT.

The V gene is TRBV7-2, the J gene TRBJ1-2; D possibly corresponds to TRBD1 (5 bases). Germline values: CDR1 SGHTA, CDR2 FQGNSA. This CDR3 has 13 amino acids. V shed 1 base and J shed 5 bases, with 8 bases lying between them. The chain's CDR3 is CASSLGGGYGYTF. CDR3 in DNA: TGTGCCAGCAGCTTAGGTGGGGGGTATGGCTACACCTTC.

This chain connects TRBV2 to TRBJ1-4; D is ambiguous. Germline V gene lookup returns CDR1 SNHLY and CDR2 FYNNEI. The ends were cut back, 5 bases at V and 3 bases at J, with 13 bases in the middle. The CDR3 loop spans 15 amino acids. The DNA of the CDR3 is TGTGCCAGCAGTCCAAACGCGATCGCTAATGAAAAACTGTTTTTT. Its translation is CASSPNAIANEKLFF.

The rearrangement uses TRBV24-1 and TRBJ2-2; 10 positions agree with TRBD1. The CDR3 length is 16 residues. V trimming: 1 base; J trimming: 6 bases; junction bases outside the gene matches: 4. CDR1 and CDR2 (germline): KGHDR, SFDVKD. The CDR3 sequence is CATSDLVDRGSGELFF. DNA for the CDR3: TGTGCCACCAGTGATTTAGTGGACAGGGGGTCCGGGGAGCTGTTTTTT.

This clone showed up just once. The chain joins TRBV6-6 to TRBJ1-1; no definite D call. The CDR3 has 15 residues. The germline V and J ends were trimmed by 5 bases and 1 base, with 14 bases remaining between them. Per germline, CDR1 MNHNY and CDR2 SVGAGI (reference sequence). CDR3 residues: CASSKLAGGNTEAFF. DNA for the CDR3: TGTGCCAGCAGTAAACTCGCAGGAGGGAACACTGAAGCTTTCTTT.

This sequence joins TRBV2 and TRBJ1-2, with 10 nucleotides matching TRBD1. J lost 3 bases, V lost 6 bases, and 7 bases had no gene match. Germline V CDR1 and CDR2: SNHLY, FYNNEI. The CDR3 runs 15 residues. The CDR3 nucleotides read TGTGCCAGCAGCCACGGACAGGGGGGGGACTATGGCTACACCTTC. This codes for CASSHGQGGDYGYTF.

With regard to this clone: Other DNA variants within this sample encode the same CDR3. The gene calls are TRBV2 and TRBJ1-2; the D is unclear. Trimming cost V 2 bases and J 2 bases, with 6 bases left between them. The length of the CDR3 is 13 residues. Per germline, CDR1 SNHLY and CDR2 FYNNEI. The CDR3 region is CASSERGNYGYTF. CDR3 sequence (DNA): TGTGCCAGCAGTGAACGGGGAAACTATGGCTACACCTTC.

V is TRBV6-5 and J is TRBJ2-7; 12 bases align to TRBD2. Per the germline V gene, CDR1 is MNHEY and CDR2 is SVGAGI. The CDR3 spans 15 residues. With V trimmed by 6 bases and J by 3 bases, 6 bases remained unmatched. The CDR3 nucleotides read TGTGCCAGCAGACCTAGCGGGGGGGCACTCTACGAGCAGTACGTC. It is translated as CASRPSGGALYEQYV.

The chain uses TRBV15 and TRBJ1-6; D not certain. Germline assignment: CDR1 LNHNV and CDR2 YYDKDF (reference sequence). The CDR3 is 15 residues long. V was trimmed by 0 bases and J by 7 bases, leaving 10 bases between them. The CDR3 nucleotides read TGTGCCACCAGCAGAGAGTCTCGGGGAAATTCACCCCTCCACTTT. The encoded protein is CATSRESRGNSPLHF.

The chain couples TRBV7-9 to TRBJ2-7; tentative D call: TRBD1 (6 bases). Between the trimmed V and J ends, which lost 6 bases and 1 base, there was a span of 10 bases. This CDR3 spans 13 amino acids. Germline CDR1 reads SEHNR; CDR2 reads FQNEAQ (reference sequence). This CDR3 reads CASSGQNSYEQYF. The CDR3 bases are TGTGCCAGCAGTGGACAGAATTCCTACGAGCAGTACTTC.

The chain joins TRBV7-2 to TRBJ2-7, with 10 positions matching TRBD1. This CDR3 region has 15 residues. Per germline, CDR1 SGHTA and CDR2 FQGNSA. Losses at the gene ends were 0 bases for V and 2 bases for J; bases not matched to a gene: 1. The CDR3 coding sequence is TGTGCCAGCAGCTTAGCGGGGACAGGGGCCTACGAGCAGTACTTC. It translates to CASSLAGTGAYEQYF.

The V and J genes are TRBV6-5 and TRBJ2-6; D unclear. Germline V gene lookup returns CDR1 MNHEY and CDR2 SVGAGI. V was shortened by 7 bases and J by 4 bases, with 11 bases between the two germline ends. This CDR3 has 14 residues. In DNA form, the CDR3 reads TGTGCCAGCACCCAGGATTCCGGGGCCAACGTCCTGACTTTC. Amino acids: CASTQDSGANVLTF.

The V and J genes are TRBV6-5 and TRBJ2-5; 11 nucleotides match TRBD1. Germline lookup yields CDR1 MNHEY and CDR2 SVGAGI. V lost 5 bases, J lost 5 bases, and 7 bases stayed unmatched. The CDR3 sequence is 15 residues long. The CDR3 loop reads CASSRGQGEGETQYF. CDR3 sequence (DNA): TGTGCCAGCAGTCGGGGACAGGGGGAGGGGGAGACCCAGTACTTC.

This sequence joins TRBV6-5 and TRBJ1-2; D is perhaps TRBD1 (6 bases). Trimming cost V 0 bases and J 8 bases, with 19 bases left between them. Looked up from germline, CDR1 is MNHEY and CDR2 is SVGAGI. The CDR3 is 16 residues long. The CDR3 DNA reads TGTGCCAGCAGTTACTCTCTAGGACAGTCTTCTAAGGGCTACACCTTC. Its protein is CASSYSLGQSSKGYTF.

This sequence joins TRBV12-2 and TRBJ1-5; TRBD1 is taken as the D call from the table, unchecked against the DNA. TRBV12-2 is given as a pseudogene. CDR3 length: 20 residues. As DNA, the CDR3 is TGTGCAAGTCGCCCACCCCGGTGGCAGGGGGCCGCTTATAGCAATCAGCCCCAGCATTTT. Translation gives CASRPPRWQGAAYSNQPQHF.

V gene TRBV4-1 combines with J gene TRBJ2-5; 12 bases fit TRBD2. The CDR3 extends over 15 amino acids. V was clipped by 5 bases and J by 3 bases; unmatched bases: 4. Germline-derived CDR1 and CDR2 are MGHRA and YSYEKL. The CDR3 loop reads CASSGLAGGEETQYF. The CDR3 bases are TGCGCCAGCAGCGGGCTAGCGGGAGGGGAAGAGACCCAGTACTTC.

V and J are TRBV11-1 and TRBJ2-5; TRBD2 might be the D (5 bases). With 3 bases removed from V and 5 bases from J, the gap between germline ends came to 16 bases. Germline assignment: CDR1 SGHAT and CDR2 FQDESV (reference sequence). This CDR3 comprises 15 residues. The CDR3, as DNA: TGTGCCAGCAGCTTCGGAAGGGTGGGAGTGGAGACCCAGTACTTC. Its translation is CASSFGRVGVETQYF. The full variable domain, in which reference TRBV11-1 and TRBJ2-5 provide the parts outside the CDR3, is EAEVAQSPRYKITEKSQAVAFWCDPISGHATLYWYRQILGQGPELLVQFQDESVVDDSQLPKDRFSAERLKGVDSTLKIQPAELGDSAMYLCASSFGRVGVETQYFGPGTRLLVL.